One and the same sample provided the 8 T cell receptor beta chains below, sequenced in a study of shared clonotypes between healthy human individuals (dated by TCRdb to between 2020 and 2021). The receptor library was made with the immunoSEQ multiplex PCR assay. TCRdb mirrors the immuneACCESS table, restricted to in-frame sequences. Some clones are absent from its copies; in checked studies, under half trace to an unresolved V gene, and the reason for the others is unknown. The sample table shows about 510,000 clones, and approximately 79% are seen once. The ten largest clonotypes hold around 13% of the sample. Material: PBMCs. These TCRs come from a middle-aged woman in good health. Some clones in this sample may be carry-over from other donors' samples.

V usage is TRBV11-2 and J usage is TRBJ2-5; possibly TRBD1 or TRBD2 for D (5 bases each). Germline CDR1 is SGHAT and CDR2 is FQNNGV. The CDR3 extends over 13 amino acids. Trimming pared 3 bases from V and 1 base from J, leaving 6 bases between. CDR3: CASSLGVQETQYF. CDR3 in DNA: TGTGCCAGCAGCTTGGGGGTCCAAGAGACCCAGTACTTC.

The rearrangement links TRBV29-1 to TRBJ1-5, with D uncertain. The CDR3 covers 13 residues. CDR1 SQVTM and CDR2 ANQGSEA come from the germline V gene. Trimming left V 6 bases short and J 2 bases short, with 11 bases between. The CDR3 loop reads CSVAGIGNQPQHF. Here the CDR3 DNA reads TGCAGCGTGGCCGGAATCGGCAATCAGCCCCAGCATTTT. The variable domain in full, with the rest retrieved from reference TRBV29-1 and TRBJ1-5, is SAVISQKPSRDICQRGTSLTIQCQVDSQVTMMFWYRQQPGQSLTLIATANQGSEATYESGFVIDKFPISRPNLTFSTLTVSNMSPEDSSIYLCSVAGIGNQPQHFGDGTRLSIL.

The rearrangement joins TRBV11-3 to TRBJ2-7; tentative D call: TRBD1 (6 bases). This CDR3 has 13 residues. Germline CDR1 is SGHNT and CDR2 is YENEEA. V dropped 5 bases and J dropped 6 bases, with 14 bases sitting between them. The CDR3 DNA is TGTGCCAGCAGCGATGGCTTCAGGGGCGAGCAGTACTTC. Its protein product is CASSDGFRGEQYF.

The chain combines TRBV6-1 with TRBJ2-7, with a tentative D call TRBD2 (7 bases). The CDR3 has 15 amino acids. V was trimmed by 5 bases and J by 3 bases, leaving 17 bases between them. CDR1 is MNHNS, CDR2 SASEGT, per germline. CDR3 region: CASSRGRGTVYEQYF. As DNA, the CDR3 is TGTGCCAGCAGTCGGGGGCGGGGGACTGTCTACGAGCAGTACTTC.

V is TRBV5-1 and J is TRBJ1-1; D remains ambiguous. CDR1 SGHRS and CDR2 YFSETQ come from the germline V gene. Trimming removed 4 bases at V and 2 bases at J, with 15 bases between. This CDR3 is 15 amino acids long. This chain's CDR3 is CASSPGGFGNTEAFF. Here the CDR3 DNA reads TGCGCCAGCAGCCCCGGAGGTTTCGGTAACACTGAAGCTTTCTTT.

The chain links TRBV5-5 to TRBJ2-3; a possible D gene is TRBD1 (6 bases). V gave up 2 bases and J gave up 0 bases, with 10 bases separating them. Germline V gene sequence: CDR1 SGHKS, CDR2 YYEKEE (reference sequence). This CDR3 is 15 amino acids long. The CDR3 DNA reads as TGTGCCAGCAGCTTCACGGGACAAAGCACAGATACGCAGTATTTT. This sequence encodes CASSFTGQSTDTQYF.

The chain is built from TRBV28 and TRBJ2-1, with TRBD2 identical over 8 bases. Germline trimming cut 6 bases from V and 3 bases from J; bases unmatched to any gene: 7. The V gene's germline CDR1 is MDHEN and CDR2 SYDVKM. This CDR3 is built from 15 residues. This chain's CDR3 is CASSLGLASYNEQFF. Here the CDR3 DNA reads TGTGCCAGCAGCCTCGGACTAGCAAGCTACAATGAGCAGTTCTTC.

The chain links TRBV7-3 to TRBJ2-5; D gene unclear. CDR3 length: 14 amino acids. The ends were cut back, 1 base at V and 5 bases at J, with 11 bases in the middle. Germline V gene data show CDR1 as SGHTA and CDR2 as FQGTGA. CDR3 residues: CASSLMVGSETQYF. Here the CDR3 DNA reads TGTGCCAGCAGCTTAATGGTAGGGTCTGAGACCCAGTACTTC.